Shown below are 31 T cell receptor beta chains from a single sample sequenced in a study of cytomegalovirus exposure and HLA in healthy donors. The PCR contained 60 Vbeta and 13 Jbeta primers. The table came from immunoSEQ multiplex PCR; TCRdb's copy has only in-frame clones and leaves some out. This sample has 150,000 to 200,000 clones, with 81% found just once. The sequenced material came from PBMCs. The receptors were sampled from a man aged 40-49 years in good health and CMV-seropositive.

The chain recombines TRBV19 with TRBJ2-7; D possibly corresponds to TRBD2 (6 bases). CDR3 length: 15 amino acids. V was shortened by 5 bases and J by 3 bases, with 17 bases between the two germline ends. CDR1 and CDR2 (germline): LNHDA, SQIVND (reference sequence). The CDR3 spells CASSPGPGGVYEQYF. The CDR3, as DNA: TGTGCCAGTAGTCCCGGGCCCGGGGGAGTCTACGAGCAGTACTTC.

The gene calls are TRBV5-1 and TRBJ2-5; 12 bases match TRBD1. Losses at the gene ends were 3 bases for V and 5 bases for J; bases not matched to a gene: 5. CDR3 length equals 15 residues. The germline CDR1 and CDR2 sequences are SGHRS and YFSETQ. CDR3 residues: CASSSGQGAGETQYF. CDR3 DNA sequence: TGCGCCAGCAGCTCGGGACAGGGGGCAGGGGAGACCCAGTACTTC.

The chain combines TRBV5-8 with TRBJ1-2; D might be TRBD1 (6 bases). The germline V and J ends were trimmed by 4 bases and 5 bases, with 18 bases remaining between them. Germline V gene lookup returns CDR1 SGHTS and CDR2 YDEGEE. This CDR3 is built from 15 residues. As DNA, the CDR3 is TGTGCCAGCAGCAAAACAGGGTCCGGGGAATATGGCTACACCTTC. This translates into CASSKTGSGEYGYTF.

The DNA of the CDR3 is TGTGCCTGGACGAGTGTGGATGAGCAGTTCTTC. Protein: CAWTSVDEQFF. The chain combines TRBV30 with TRBJ2-1; D is undetermined. Germline V gene lookup returns CDR1 GTSNPN and CDR2 SVGIG (reference sequence). The CDR3 length is 11 residues. V gave up 4 bases and J gave up 8 bases, with 9 bases separating them.

J is TRBJ2-5 and V is TRBV10-3; 8 positions match TRBD2. Germline CDR1 and CDR2: ENHRY and SYGVKD. The CDR3 spans 18 residues. V shed 0 bases, J shed 0 bases, and the junction held 9 bases outside the gene matches. CDR3 residues: CAISESGRRGGYQETQYF. For the CDR3, the DNA is TGTGCCATCAGTGAGTCGGGTAGGCGCGGGGGGTACCAAGAGACCCAGTACTTC.

The chain is built from TRBV4-1 and TRBJ2-7, with D tentatively TRBD1 (6 bases). Germline CDR1 is MGHRA and CDR2 is YSYEKL. V dropped 0 bases and J dropped 1 base, with 13 bases sitting between them. CDR3 length: 16 amino acids. The CDR3 region is CASSQEPGHVSYEQYF. The CDR3 nucleotides read TGCGCCAGCAGCCAAGAACCGGGACATGTATCCTACGAGCAGTACTTC.

This clone appeared a single time. The V and J genes are TRBV5-8 and TRBJ2-7, with 7 bases fitting TRBD1. This CDR3 is built from 16 residues. Germline V lookup: CDR1 SGHTS, CDR2 YDEGEE. After removal of 1 base from V and 2 bases from J, the junction contained 9 bases not matched to a gene. CDR3 in amino acids: CASSLQGDSLPYEQYF. The CDR3 DNA is TGTGCCAGCAGCTTGCAGGGGGACAGCTTACCCTACGAGCAGTACTTC.

This clone was counted between two and nine times. The V gene is TRBV19, the J gene TRBJ2-1; 8 bases match TRBD2. Losses at the gene ends were 10 bases for V and 12 bases for J; bases not matched to a gene: 8. This CDR3 spans 11 amino acids. Germline V gene data show CDR1 as LNHDA and CDR2 as SQIVND (reference sequence). The CDR3, as DNA: TGTGCCAATCCGCGGGGGGTCGTGCAGTTCTTC. It encodes CANPRGVVQFF. Looking up the rest from reference TRBV19 and TRBJ2-1 gives the full variable domain: DGGITQSPKYLFRKEGQNVTLSCEQNLNHDAMYWYRQDPGQGLRLIYYSQIVNDFQKGDIAEGYSVSREKKESFPLTVTSAQKNPTAFYLCANPRGVVQFFGPGTRLTVL.

J is TRBJ2-7 and V is TRBV6-1, with TRBD1 identical over 8 bases. The ends lost 4 bases at V and 4 bases at J; junction bases unmatched: 3. The germline CDR1 and CDR2 sequences are MNHNS and SASEGT. The CDR3 is 13 amino acids. The CDR3 coding sequence is TGTGCCAGCAGTGCAGGGGGCGGGTACGAGCAGTACTTC. The encoded protein is CASSAGGGYEQYF.

V is TRBV7-2 and J is TRBJ2-3; perhaps TRBD2 as D (6 bases). The CDR3 has 16 amino acids. Trimming left V 5 bases short and J 1 base short, with 16 bases between. Germline V lookup: CDR1 SGHTA, CDR2 FQGNSA. CDR3 residues: CASSPRDLRRTDTQYF. CDR3 DNA: TGTGCCAGCAGCCCCCGGGACTTACGACGCACAGATACGCAGTATTTT. Drawing the rest from reference TRBV7-2 and TRBJ2-3, the complete variable domain is GAGVSQSPSNKVTEKGKDVELRCDPISGHTALYWYRQSLGQGLEFLIYFQGNSAPDKSGLPSDRFSAERTGGSVSTLTIQRTQQEDSAVYLCASSPRDLRRTDTQYFGPGTRLTVL.

The genes are TRBV7-9 and TRBJ2-5; no definite D call. The CDR3 consists of 14 residues. CDR1 SEHNR and CDR2 FQNEAQ come from the germline V gene (reference sequence). The ends were cut back, 1 base at V and 1 base at J, with 7 bases in the middle. The CDR3 coding sequence is TGTGCCAGCAGCTTAGTTTTCTCCCAAGAGACCCAGTACTTC. Encoded protein: CASSLVFSQETQYF.

This chain joins TRBV4-3 and TRBJ2-7; D perhaps matches TRBD2 (5 bases). Trimming left V 3 bases short and J 3 bases short, with 12 bases between. This CDR3 has 14 residues. Germline CDR1 LGHNA, CDR2 YSLEER. In DNA form, the CDR3 reads TGCGCCAGCAGCCAGCGACTGGGGAGCTACGAGCAGTACTTC. Its translation: CASSQRLGSYEQYF.

This chain connects TRBV15 to TRBJ2-3; a possible D gene is TRBD2 (5 bases). The CDR3 spans 16 residues. CDR1 is LNHNV and CDR2 is YYDKDF in the germline V gene (reference sequence). V was trimmed by 2 bases and J by 2 bases, leaving 14 bases between them. The CDR3 reads CATSRNRAEPTDTQYF. As DNA, the CDR3 is TGTGCCACCAGCAGAAACCGAGCGGAACCCACAGATACGCAGTATTTT.

A few counts support this clone. This chain joins TRBV11-3 and TRBJ2-3; 7 bases are a match to TRBD1. Germline loops: CDR1 SGHNT, CDR2 YENEEA. This CDR3 spans 14 amino acids. The V segment lost 3 bases and the J segment 4 bases; nucleotides outside the gene matches: 4. The DNA of the CDR3 is TGTGCCAGCAGCTTTGGACAGGCGTCAGATACGCAGTATTTT. Its protein is CASSFGQASDTQYF.

In the case of this clone: Other DNA sequences in the sample encode the same CDR3. The chain employs TRBV5-1 and TRBJ1-5; tentatively, D is TRBD1 (5 bases). Germline V gene lookup returns CDR1 SGHRS and CDR2 YFSETQ. V dropped 0 bases and J dropped 5 bases, with 9 bases sitting between them. CDR3 length: 14 residues. In nucleotides, the CDR3 is TGCGCCAGCAGCTTGGGGGGCGGGGATCAGCCCCAGCATTTT. It encodes CASSLGGGDQPQHF.

The J gene is TRBJ2-3, the V gene TRBV5-1; 10 positions agree with TRBD2. There are 16 residues in the CDR3. V lost 0 bases to trimming and J lost 1 base; unmatched junction nucleotides: 2. Germline V gene sequence: CDR1 SGHRS, CDR2 YFSETQ. CDR3 in DNA: TGCGCCAGCAGCTTGGAGCGGGGGGGCCGCACAGATACGCAGTATTTT. Amino acid sequence: CASSLERGGRTDTQYF.

The chain links TRBV7-2 to TRBJ1-2; 9 bases are shared with TRBD1. The CDR3 is 15 amino acids. V trimming: 7 bases; J trimming: 8 bases; junction bases outside the gene matches: 14. Germline CDR1 is SGHTA and CDR2 is FQGNSA. This CDR3 is CASTTRATGGGGYTF. CDR3 DNA sequence: TGTGCCAGCACCACCAGGGCGACAGGGGGTGGCGGCTACACCTTC.

This clone was counted between two and nine times. The genes are TRBV10-1 and TRBJ2-2, with TRBD2 matching over 7 bases. The length of the CDR3 is 17 residues. Losses at the gene ends were 6 bases for V and 3 bases for J; bases not matched to a gene: 13. Per the germline V gene, CDR1 is WNHNN and CDR2 is SYGVQD (reference sequence). CDR3 protein: CASRREGPSCDTGELFF. CDR3 nucleotide sequence: TGCGCCAGCAGAAGGGAGGGCCCTTCTTGTGACACCGGGGAGCTGTTTTTT.

The chain is built from TRBV6-5 and TRBJ2-7; TRBD1 matches 8 bases. CDR1 is MNHEY and CDR2 is SVGAGI in the germline V gene. CDR3 length: 14 amino acids. With V trimmed by 6 bases and J by 7 bases, 11 bases remained unmatched. The CDR3 DNA reads TGTGCCAGCAGAACCGGGACAGGAGTGAGAGAGCAGTACTTC. It translates to CASRTGTGVREQYF.

This clone has more than one count but fewer than ten. The chain combines TRBV19 with TRBJ2-7, with TRBD1 matching 9 bases. Germline-derived CDR1 and CDR2 are LNHDA and SQIVND (reference sequence). The CDR3 is 15 amino acids. V gave up 6 bases and J gave up 4 bases; unmatched junction bases: 10. CDR3 amino acids: CASSHPGTGIYEQYF. CDR3 coding DNA: TGTGCCAGTAGCCACCCCGGGACAGGGATTTACGAGCAGTACTTC.

The V gene is TRBV5-1, the J gene TRBJ2-3; 9 nucleotides align to TRBD2. Unmatched junction bases numbered 5, after V lost 0 bases and J lost 3 bases. Looked up from germline, CDR1 is SGHRS and CDR2 is YFSETQ. The CDR3 has 16 residues. The CDR3 sequence: CASSLAGTSFTDTQYF. CDR3 bases: TGCGCCAGCAGCTTGGCTGGGACTAGCTTTACAGATACGCAGTATTTT.

The chain uses TRBV2 and TRBJ2-5, with unresolved D. This CDR3 has 14 amino acids. V dropped 5 bases and J dropped 1 base, with 11 bases sitting between them. From germline, CDR1 is SNHLY and CDR2 FYNNEI. The CDR3 DNA sequence: TGTGCCAGCAGTTACGACACACTCCAAGAGACCCAGTACTTC. This translates into CASSYDTLQETQYF.

The chain employs TRBV10-1 and TRBJ1-2, with 8 bases that match TRBD1. The CDR3 runs to 11 residues. The junction had 2 bases not matched to a gene; V was cut back by 6 bases and J by 8 bases. The V gene's germline CDR1 is WNHNN and CDR2 SYGVQD (reference sequence). CDR3 amino acids: CASRTGVGYTF. CDR3 nucleotides: TGCGCCAGCAGGACAGGGGTAGGCTACACCTTC.

The rearrangement uses TRBV30 and TRBJ2-1; TRBD2 aligns across 7 bases. Trimming removed 1 base from V and 4 bases from J; junction bases left unmatched: 1. The CDR3 totals 13 residues. Germline CDR1 GTSNPN, CDR2 SVGIG (reference sequence). Here the CDR3 reads CAWSGLAYNEQFF. CDR3 DNA sequence: TGTGCCTGGAGTGGACTAGCATACAATGAGCAGTTCTTC. The full variable domain, completed using reference TRBV30 and TRBJ2-1, is SQTIHQWPATLVQPVGSPLSLECTVEGTSNPNLYWYRQAAGRGLQLLFYSVGIGQISSEVPQNLSASRPQDRQFILSSKKLLLSDSGFYLCAWSGLAYNEQFFGPGTRLTVL.

This chain joins TRBV4-2 and TRBJ2-5; tentative D call: TRBD2 (6 bases). The J call may be faulty, since TRBJ2-7 better matches the DNA end. The CDR3 is 15 residues long. From germline, CDR1 is LGHNA and CDR2 YNFKEQ. CDR3 nucleotides: TGTGCCAGCAGCCAAGTCTGGGGGGAGGCCTACGAGCAGTACTTC. Protein: CASSQVWGEAYEQYF.

The rearrangement uses TRBV5-1 and TRBJ2-5, with D perhaps matching TRBD2 (6 bases). Germline lookup yields CDR1 SGHRS and CDR2 YFSETQ. This CDR3 contains 13 residues. V lost 1 base and J 5 bases, leaving 9 bases between the germline ends. The DNA of the CDR3 is TGCGCCAGCAGCTTGTCGGGAGTGGAGACCCAGTACTTC. Its translation is CASSLSGVETQYF.

The V and J genes are TRBV6-5 and TRBJ2-7; D is perhaps TRBD1 (5 bases). CDR3 size: 13 residues. Germline CDR1 is MNHEY and CDR2 is SVGAGI. The germline V and J ends were trimmed by 2 bases and 3 bases, with 8 bases remaining between them. The CDR3 spells CASSYDSNYEQYF. In DNA, the CDR3 is TGTGCCAGCAGTTACGACAGCAACTACGAGCAGTACTTC.

CDR3 loop: CASSWDYPQFF. The CDR3 DNA reads TGTGCCAGCAGTTGGGACTATCCCCAGTTCTTC. The chain employs TRBV28 and TRBJ2-1; TRBD2 matches at 7 bases. V trimming: 4 bases; J trimming: 13 bases; junction bases outside the gene matches: 4. Germline V CDR1 and CDR2: MDHEN, SYDVKM. The CDR3 runs 11 residues.

Worth noting for this clone: Distinct nucleotide sequences in the sample also encode this CDR3. J is TRBJ1-5 and V is TRBV19; the D is unclear. Trimming took 3 bases from V and 4 from J, leaving 4 bases between them. The CDR3 has 12 residues. Germline assignment: CDR1 LNHDA and CDR2 SQIVND (reference sequence). The CDR3 sequence is CASSILNQPQHF. The CDR3 bases are TGTGCCAGTAGTATCCTAAATCAGCCCCAGCATTTT.

This rearrangement joins TRBV6-1 to TRBJ2-7, with a tentative D call TRBD1 (6 bases). Trimming took 6 bases from V and 5 from J, leaving 20 bases between them. In germline, CDR1 is MNHNS, CDR2 SASEGT. The CDR3 loop spans 15 amino acids. In DNA, the CDR3 is TGTGCCAGCAGCCCTCCCGCAGGGGTGATCAACGAGCAGTACTTC. This sequence encodes CASSPPAGVINEQYF.

The gene calls are TRBV11-3 and TRBJ2-1; unclear D gene. Per the germline V gene, CDR1 is SGHNT and CDR2 is YENEEA. Trimming took off 4 bases at V and 8 bases at J, with 15 bases between the two ends. CDR3 size: 14 residues. The CDR3 DNA reads TGTGCCAGCAGCTCTAGGTATGGTAGAGATGAGCAGTTCTTC. Protein: CASSSRYGRDEQFF.